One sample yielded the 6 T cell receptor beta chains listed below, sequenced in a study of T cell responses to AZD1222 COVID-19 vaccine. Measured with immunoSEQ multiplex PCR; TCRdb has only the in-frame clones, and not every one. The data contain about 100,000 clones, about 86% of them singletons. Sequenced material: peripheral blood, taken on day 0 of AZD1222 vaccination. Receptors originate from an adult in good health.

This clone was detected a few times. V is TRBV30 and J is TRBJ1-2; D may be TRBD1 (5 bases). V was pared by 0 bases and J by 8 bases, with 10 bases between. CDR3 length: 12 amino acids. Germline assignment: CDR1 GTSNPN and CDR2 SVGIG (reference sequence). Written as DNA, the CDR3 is TGTGCCTGGAGTGTACAGGTGGGAGGCTACACCTTC. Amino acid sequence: CAWSVQVGGYTF.

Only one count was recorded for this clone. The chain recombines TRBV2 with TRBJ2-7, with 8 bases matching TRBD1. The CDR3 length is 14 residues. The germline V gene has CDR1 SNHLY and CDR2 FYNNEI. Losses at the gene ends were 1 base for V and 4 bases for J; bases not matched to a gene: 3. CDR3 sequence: CASSEGRQGYEQYF. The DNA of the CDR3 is TGTGCCAGCAGTGAAGGCAGACAGGGGTACGAGCAGTACTTC.

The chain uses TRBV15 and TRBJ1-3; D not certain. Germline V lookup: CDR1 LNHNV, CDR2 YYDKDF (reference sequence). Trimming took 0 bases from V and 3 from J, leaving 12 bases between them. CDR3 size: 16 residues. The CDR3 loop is CATSRDRGRGGNTIYF. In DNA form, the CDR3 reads TGTGCCACCAGCAGAGATCGCGGGCGCGGTGGAAACACCATATATTTT.

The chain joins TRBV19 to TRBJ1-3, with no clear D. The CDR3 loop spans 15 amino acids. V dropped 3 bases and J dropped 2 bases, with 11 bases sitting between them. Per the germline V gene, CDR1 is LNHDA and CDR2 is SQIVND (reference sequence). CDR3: CASSIREWTGNTIYF. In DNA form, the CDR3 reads TGTGCCAGTAGTATCCGGGAGTGGACTGGAAACACCATATATTTT.

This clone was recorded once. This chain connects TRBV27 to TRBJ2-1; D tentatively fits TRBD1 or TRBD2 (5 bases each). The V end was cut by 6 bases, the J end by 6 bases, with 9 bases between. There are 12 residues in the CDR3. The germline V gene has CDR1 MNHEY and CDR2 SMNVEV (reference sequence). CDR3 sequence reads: CASRFGGNEQFF. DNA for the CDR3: TGTGCCAGCAGGTTTGGGGGCAATGAGCAGTTCTTC.

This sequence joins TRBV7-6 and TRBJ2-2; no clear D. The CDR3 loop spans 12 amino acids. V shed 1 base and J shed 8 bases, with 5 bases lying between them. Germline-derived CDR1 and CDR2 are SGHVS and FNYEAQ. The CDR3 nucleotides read TGTGCCAGCAGCTTAGGTACTGGGGAGCTGTTTTTT. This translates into CASSLGTGELFF.